There are a few counts of the clone carrying this T cell receptor (beta chain). The target antigen is unknown. This CDR3 region has 13 residues. The germline V and J ends were trimmed by 5 bases and 4 bases, with 14 bases remaining between them. From germline, CDR1 is SQVTM and CDR2 ANQGSEA. The data are from a study of T cells after yellow fever vaccination. Researchers made TCR cDNA using 5'RACE template switching, and this step added a universal primer site and UMIs. TCRdb passed the 5' RACE reads through MiXCR, listing each CDR3 protein once. Of 200,000 to 300,000 distinct CDR3 sequences in the sample, 6.7% are singletons; the top ten hold around 1.1%. Regarding the study as a whole: The secondary response was weaker but peaked faster, day 5 versus 15. Booster sampling recovered most clones from primary vaccination (about 97% CD4, approximately 90% CD8).

This receptor was taken from a man aged 30-40 years who received the YFV17D yellow fever vaccine. This chain uses TRBV29-1 with TRBJ1-2; D may be TRBD1 (5 bases). The sequences come from CD4+ T cells sorted from PBMCs, collected on the day of the yellow fever booster vaccination. CDR3 region: CSVSRGQGYGYTF. The CDR3 nucleotides are TGCAGCGTTTCAAGGGGCCAAGGCTATGGCTACACCTTC.